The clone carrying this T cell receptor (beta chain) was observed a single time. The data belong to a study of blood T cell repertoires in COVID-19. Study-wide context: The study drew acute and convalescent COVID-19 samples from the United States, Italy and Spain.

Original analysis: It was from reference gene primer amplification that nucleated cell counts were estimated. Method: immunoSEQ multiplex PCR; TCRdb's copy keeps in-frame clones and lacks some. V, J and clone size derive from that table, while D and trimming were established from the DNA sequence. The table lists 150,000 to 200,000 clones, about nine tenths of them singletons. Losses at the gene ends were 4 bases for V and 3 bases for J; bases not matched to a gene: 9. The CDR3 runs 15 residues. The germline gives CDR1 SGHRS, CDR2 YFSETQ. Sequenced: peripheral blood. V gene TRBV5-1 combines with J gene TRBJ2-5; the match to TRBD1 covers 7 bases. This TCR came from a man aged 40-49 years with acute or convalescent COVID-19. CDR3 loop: CASSPPLTGEETQYF. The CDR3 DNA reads TGCGCCAGCAGCCCACCTCTCACAGGGGAAGAGACCCAGTACTTC.